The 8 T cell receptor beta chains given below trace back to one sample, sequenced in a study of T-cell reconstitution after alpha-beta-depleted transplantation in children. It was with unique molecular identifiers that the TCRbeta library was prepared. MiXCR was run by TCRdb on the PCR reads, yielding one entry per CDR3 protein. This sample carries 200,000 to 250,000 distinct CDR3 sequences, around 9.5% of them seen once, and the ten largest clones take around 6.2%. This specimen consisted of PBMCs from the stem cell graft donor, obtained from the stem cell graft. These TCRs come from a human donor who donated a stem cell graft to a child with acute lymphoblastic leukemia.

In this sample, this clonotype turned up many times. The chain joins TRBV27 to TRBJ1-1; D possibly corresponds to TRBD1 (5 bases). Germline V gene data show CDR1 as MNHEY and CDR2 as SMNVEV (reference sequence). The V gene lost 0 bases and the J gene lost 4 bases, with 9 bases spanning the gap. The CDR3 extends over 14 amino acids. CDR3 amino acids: CASSLSAGPTEAFF. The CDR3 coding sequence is TGTGCCAGCAGTTTATCCGCGGGGCCCACTGAAGCTTTCTTT.

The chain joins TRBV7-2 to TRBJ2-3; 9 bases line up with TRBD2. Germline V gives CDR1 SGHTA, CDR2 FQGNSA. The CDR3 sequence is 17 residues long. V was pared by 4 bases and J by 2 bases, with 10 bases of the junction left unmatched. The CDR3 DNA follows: TGTGCCAGCAGCTGGGATGGGCTAGCGGGGAACACAGATACGCAGTATTTT. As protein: CASSWDGLAGNTDTQYF.

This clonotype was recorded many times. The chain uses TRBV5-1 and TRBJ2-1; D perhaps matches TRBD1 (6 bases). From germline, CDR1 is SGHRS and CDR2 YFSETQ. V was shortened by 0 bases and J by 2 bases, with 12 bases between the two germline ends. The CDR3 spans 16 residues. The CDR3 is CASSLGSGEPYNEQFF. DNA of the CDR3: TGCGCCAGCAGCTTGGGCTCAGGGGAACCCTACAATGAGCAGTTCTTC.

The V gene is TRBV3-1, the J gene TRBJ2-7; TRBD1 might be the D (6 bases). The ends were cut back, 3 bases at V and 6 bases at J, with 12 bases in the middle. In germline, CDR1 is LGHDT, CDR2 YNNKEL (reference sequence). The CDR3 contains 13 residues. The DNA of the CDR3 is TGTGCCAGCAGCCACCTACAGGGTAGCGAGCAGTACTTC. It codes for CASSHLQGSEQYF.

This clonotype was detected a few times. The CDR3 region is CASGTGYNEQFF. The DNA for the CDR3 is TGTGCCAGCGGGACAGGCTACAATGAGCAGTTCTTC. This chain uses TRBV6-5 with TRBJ2-1; the match to TRBD1 covers 8 bases. Germline-derived CDR1 and CDR2 are MNHEY and SVGAGI. The CDR3 is made up of 12 amino acids. The V gene end was trimmed by 8 bases and the J gene end by 3 bases; junction bases not matched to a gene: 0.

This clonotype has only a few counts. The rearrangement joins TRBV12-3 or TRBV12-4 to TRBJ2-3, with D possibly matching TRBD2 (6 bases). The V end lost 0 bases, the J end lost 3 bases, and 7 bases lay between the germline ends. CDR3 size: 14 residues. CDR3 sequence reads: CASSLAAGTDTQYF. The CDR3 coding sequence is TGTGCCAGCAGTTTAGCGGCGGGAACAGATACGCAGTATTTT.

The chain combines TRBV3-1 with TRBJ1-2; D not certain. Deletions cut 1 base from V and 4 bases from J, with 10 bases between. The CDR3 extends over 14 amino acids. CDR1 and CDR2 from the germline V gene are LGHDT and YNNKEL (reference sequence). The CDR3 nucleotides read TGTGCCAGCAGCCAAGGTCGGGGATCCTATGGCTACACCTTC. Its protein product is CASSQGRGSYGYTF.

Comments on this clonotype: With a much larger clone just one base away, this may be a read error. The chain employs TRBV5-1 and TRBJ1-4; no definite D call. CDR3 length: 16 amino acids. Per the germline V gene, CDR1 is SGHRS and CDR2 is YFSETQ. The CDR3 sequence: CANSLGPVATNEKLFF. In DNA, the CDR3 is TGCGCCAACAGCTTAGGACCCGTTGCAACTAATGAAAAACTGTTTTTT. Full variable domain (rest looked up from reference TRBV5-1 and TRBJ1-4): KAGVTQTPRYLIKTRGQQVTLSCSPISGHRSVSWYQQTPGQGLQFLFEYFSETQRNKGNFPGRFSGRQFSNSRSEMNVSTLELGDSALYLCANSLGPVATNEKLFFGSGTQLSVL.